Each of the 23 T cell receptor beta chains below was sequenced from the same sample in a study of shared clonotypes between healthy human individuals. Profiled with immunoSEQ multiplex PCR; TCRdb holds only in-frame clones, not every one. The table shows some 800,000 clones, with over 90% occurring only once. Naive CD8 isolation took CD45RO-negative cells positively selected for CCR7 and excluded terminally differentiated effector memory CD45RA+ cells. Sequenced material: naive CD8+ T cells sorted from blood. These receptors all come from a man under 40 in good health.

The chain has TRBV7-9 and TRBJ2-1; TRBD2 matches 12 bases. J gave up 8 bases and V 1 base, and 12 bases lay outside the gene matches. The CDR3 has 18 amino acids. The germline V gene has CDR1 SEHNR and CDR2 FQNEAQ (reference sequence). CDR3 amino acids: CASSLDFATSGSRDEQFF. The DNA for the CDR3 is TGTGCCAGCAGCTTAGATTTTGCGACTAGCGGGAGTCGTGATGAGCAGTTCTTC.

The chain links TRBV6-6 to TRBJ2-7; D is unresolved. The CDR3 totals 11 residues. CDR1 is MNHNY and CDR2 is SVGAGI in the germline V gene (reference sequence). Trimming took off 4 bases at V and 6 bases at J, with 7 bases between the two ends. This CDR3 reads CASSLGLEQYF. The CDR3 DNA follows: TGTGCCAGCAGTTTAGGTCTCGAGCAGTACTTC.

The rearrangement uses TRBV7-2 and TRBJ1-2, with 7 bases identical to TRBD1. The length of the CDR3 is 16 residues. Germline assignment: CDR1 SGHTA and CDR2 FQGNSA. J gave up 4 bases and V 2 bases, and 10 bases lay outside the gene matches. The CDR3 reads CASSLFPGQLIYGYTF. The CDR3 DNA reads TGTGCCAGCAGCTTATTCCCGGGACAGCTCATCTATGGCTACACCTTC. The full variable domain, rest sourced from reference TRBV7-2 and TRBJ1-2, is GAGVSQSPSNKVTEKGKDVELRCDPISGHTALYWYRQSLGQGLEFLIYFQGNSAPDKSGLPSDRFSAERTGGSVSTLTIQRTQQEDSAVYLCASSLFPGQLIYGYTFGSGTRLTVV.

The J gene is TRBJ1-4, the V gene TRBV5-6; perhaps TRBD1 as D (6 bases). CDR1 is SGHDT, CDR2 YYEEEE, per germline. The CDR3 runs to 17 residues. V lost 4 bases and J lost 0, with 16 bases in between. This CDR3 is CASSRQGRVTTNEKLFF. In nucleotides, the CDR3 is TGTGCCAGCAGCCGCCAGGGGCGCGTTACAACTAATGAAAAACTGTTTTTT.

V and J are TRBV10-3 and TRBJ1-1; D is ambiguous. Germline CDR1 and CDR2: ENHRY and SYGVKD. Trimming cost V 1 base and J 4 bases, with 13 bases left between them. The CDR3 runs 15 residues. DNA of the CDR3: TGTGCCATCAGTGAGTTCGTAACGCTGGGCACTGAAGCTTTCTTT. Its translation is CAISEFVTLGTEAFF.

The V call is TRBV28, the J call TRBJ2-1; D not certain. CDR1 is MDHEN and CDR2 is SYDVKM in the germline V gene. With 2 bases removed from V and 14 bases from J, the gap between germline ends came to 10 bases. The CDR3 sequence is 11 residues long. The CDR3 DNA is TGTGCCAGCAGTTTAGCGGCTCCAAAGTTCTTC. Its translation: CASSLAAPKFF.

Concerning this clone: Within the sample, other DNA sequences also encode this same CDR3. This chain links TRBV5-1 with TRBJ2-7, with D unclear. This CDR3 is built from 12 residues. Trimming took off 0 bases at V and 0 bases at J, with 1 base between the two ends. CDR1 and CDR2 (germline): SGHRS, YFSETQ. This CDR3 is CASSLVSYEQYF. The CDR3 DNA is TGCGCCAGCAGCTTGGTCTCCTACGAGCAGTACTTC.

This rearrangement joins TRBV7-9 to TRBJ2-7, with a weak D call TRBD2 (5 bases). The length of the CDR3 is 13 residues. Germline-derived CDR1 and CDR2 are SEHNR and FQNEAQ (reference sequence). Trimming shortened V by 5 bases and J by 4 bases, and 12 bases separated the two germline ends. CDR3: CASSLITSYEQYF. CDR3 nucleotides: TGTGCCAGCAGCCTTATAACTAGTTACGAGCAGTACTTC.

The chain links TRBV2 to TRBJ2-2; 7 bases are a match to TRBD2. The CDR3 extends over 15 amino acids. V was pared by 8 bases and J by 5 bases, with 11 bases of the junction left unmatched. CDR1 and CDR2 (germline): SNHLY, FYNNEI. The DNA for the CDR3 is TGTGCCAGCCAAGACGCTAGCGGTTTTACCGGGGAGCTGTTTTTT. It translates to CASQDASGFTGELFF.

The chain employs TRBV18 and TRBJ2-4, with TRBD1 matching over 11 bases. The CDR3 length is 19 residues. V lost 3 bases to trimming and J lost 2 bases; unmatched junction nucleotides: 12. Germline CDR1 KGHSH, CDR2 LQKENI. CDR3 in amino acids: CASSPNRTGGLMPKNIQYF. CDR3 DNA: TGTGCCAGCTCACCTAACCGGACAGGGGGCTTGATGCCCAAAAACATTCAGTACTTC.

This clone occurred once. This chain's CDR3 is CASRAGLAGANEQFF. As DNA, the CDR3 is TGTGCCAGCAGAGCGGGACTAGCGGGAGCAAATGAGCAGTTCTTC. The gene calls are TRBV6-6 and TRBJ2-1, with 14 positions matching TRBD2. Germline values: CDR1 MNHNY, CDR2 SVGAGI (reference sequence). The CDR3 runs 15 residues. The V gene end was trimmed by 6 bases and the J gene end by 7 bases; junction bases not matched to a gene: 5.

The chain links TRBV7-9 to TRBJ2-5; 7 bases agree with TRBD2. J was trimmed by 2 bases and V by 0 bases; bases with no gene match: 6. This CDR3 has 16 residues. Germline V CDR1 and CDR2: SEHNR, FQNEAQ (reference sequence). CDR3 sequence reads: CASSLAGAGIQETQYF. CDR3 nucleotide sequence: TGTGCCAGCAGCTTAGCGGGAGCGGGGATTCAAGAGACCCAGTACTTC.

The rearrangement links TRBV12-2 to TRBJ2-5; TRBD2, the table's D call, lacks a check against the DNA. TRBV12-2 is a pseudogene locus. CDR3 length: 15 residues. CDR3 amino acids: CASRLVGLAIETQYF. The CDR3 DNA is TGTGCAAGTCGCTTAGTGGGACTAGCGATAGAGACCCAGTACTTC.

The chain has TRBV29-1 and TRBJ1-2, with 10 positions matching TRBD1. The CDR3 has 17 residues. Germline trimming cut 0 bases from V and 3 bases from J; bases unmatched to any gene: 10. The germline gives CDR1 SQVTM, CDR2 ANQGSEA. The CDR3 DNA sequence: TGCAGCGTTGAAGAAAAACCTCGACAGGGGGCGGACTATGGCTACACCTTC. Its protein is CSVEEKPRQGADYGYTF. The full variable domain, rest sourced from reference TRBV29-1 and TRBJ1-2, is SAVISQKPSRDICQRGTSLTIQCQVDSQVTMMFWYRQQPGQSLTLIATANQGSEATYESGFVIDKFPISRPNLTFSTLTVSNMSPEDSSIYLCSVEEKPRQGADYGYTFGSGTRLTVV.

The chain is built from TRBV15 and TRBJ2-1, with D possibly matching TRBD1 (5 bases). With 3 bases removed from V and 6 bases from J, the gap between germline ends came to 12 bases. Per germline, CDR1 LNHNV and CDR2 YYDKDF (reference sequence). This CDR3 has 14 amino acids. The CDR3 DNA sequence: TGTGCCACCAGCAGGTCAGGGTTCCGCAATGAGCAGTTCTTC. Its translation: CATSRSGFRNEQFF.

V gene TRBV2 combines with J gene TRBJ2-7; perhaps TRBD1 as D (6 bases). In germline, CDR1 is SNHLY, CDR2 FYNNEI. V was pared by 8 bases and J by 9 bases, with 17 bases between. This CDR3 is 12 amino acids long. CDR3 DNA sequence: TGTGCCAGCGAGTCACAGGGTTCGGGGCAGTACTTC. Translated: CASESQGSGQYF. The entire variable domain, with the rest obtained from reference TRBV2 and TRBJ2-7, is as follows: EPEVTQTPSHQVTQMGQEVILRCVPISNHLYFYWYRQILGQKVEFLVSFYNNEISEKSEIFDDQFSVERPDGSNFTLKIRSTKLEDSAMYFCASESQGSGQYFGPGTRLTVT.

As regards this clone: The same CDR3 is also encoded by other DNA sequences in this sample. The chain is built from TRBV9 and TRBJ2-7, with D possibly TRBD1 on 7 matching bases. The germline V and J ends were trimmed by 0 bases and 7 bases, with 14 bases remaining between them. Germline V gene data show CDR1 as SGDLS and CDR2 as YYNGEE. The CDR3 contains 14 residues. The CDR3 protein is CASSVGQGGYEQYF. The CDR3 region has the DNA TGTGCCAGCAGCGTAGGCCAGGGGGGTTATGAGCAGTACTTC.

Regarding this clone: This same CDR3 is encoded by further DNA sequences in the sample. This chain uses TRBV7-9 with TRBJ1-5; no clear D gene. The germline CDR1 and CDR2 sequences are SEHNR and FQNEAQ (reference sequence). The CDR3 is 13 residues long. V gave up 1 base and J gave up 3 bases, with 4 bases separating them. The CDR3 loop reads CASSLGPNQPQHF. CDR3 in DNA: TGTGCCAGCAGCTTAGGCCCCAATCAGCCCCAGCATTTT.

The table lists this clone with a count of one. This chain links TRBV7-2 with TRBJ2-1; 7 nucleotides line up with TRBD2. Germline trimming cut 1 base from V and 7 bases from J; bases unmatched to any gene: 1. This CDR3 has 13 amino acids. Germline V gives CDR1 SGHTA, CDR2 FQGNSA. The CDR3 region has the DNA TGTGCCAGCAGCTTAGTCGGGGGGAATGAGCAGTTCTTC. Its protein is CASSLVGGNEQFF.

This chain joins TRBV29-1 and TRBJ2-7; D perhaps matches TRBD1 (6 bases). The germline CDR1 and CDR2 sequences are SQVTM and ANQGSEA. Trimming took off 6 bases at V and 1 base at J, with 13 bases between the two ends. The CDR3 has 13 amino acids. In nucleotides, the CDR3 is TGCAGCGTCATCCTACAGGGATCCTACGAGCAGTACTTC. Translating it yields CSVILQGSYEQYF.

The chain joins TRBV5-1 to TRBJ2-2, with D tentatively TRBD2 (5 bases). This CDR3 region has 17 residues. From germline, CDR1 is SGHRS and CDR2 YFSETQ. V was cut by 0 bases and J by 1 base, with 13 bases left in between. Here the CDR3 DNA reads TGCGCCAGCAGCTTGGCAGGCAGCGGAGAGAACACCGGGGAGCTGTTTTTT. Amino acids: CASSLAGSGENTGELFF. The full variable domain, in which reference TRBV5-1 and TRBJ2-2 provide the parts outside the CDR3, is KAGVTQTPRYLIKTRGQQVTLSCSPISGHRSVSWYQQTPGQGLQFLFEYFSETQRNKGNFPGRFSGRQFSNSRSEMNVSTLELGDSALYLCASSLAGSGENTGELFFGEGSRLTVL.

Points on this clone: Other DNA sequences within the sample encode an identical CDR3. The genes are TRBV27 and TRBJ1-2; no firm D call. Between the trimmed V and J ends, which lost 4 bases and 5 bases, there was a span of 11 bases. Germline V gene lookup returns CDR1 MNHEY and CDR2 SMNVEV (reference sequence). This CDR3 region has 13 residues. The CDR3 DNA reads as TGTGCCAGCAGTTCGACGGGAGGGTATGGCTACACCTTC. Amino acids: CASSSTGGYGYTF.

This clone appeared a single time. The chain links TRBV7-7 to TRBJ1-3; unclear D gene. Trimming left V 4 bases short and J 0 bases short, with 4 bases between. The CDR3 is made up of 13 amino acids. Germline V CDR1 and CDR2: SSHAT, FNYEAQ (reference sequence). The CDR3 loop reads CASSSNSGNTIYF. For the CDR3, the DNA is TGTGCCAGCAGCTCGAACTCTGGAAACACCATATATTTT.